Shown below are 31 T cell receptor beta chains from a single sample sequenced in a study of T cell responses to AZD1222 COVID-19 vaccine (dated by TCRdb to the early 2020s). Explained via the paper, the time point label denotes: about 28 days (+/-7) after the second vaccine dose. To prepare the library, the immunoSEQ multiplex PCR assay was applied. TCRdb provides this immuneACCESS table in a form limited to in-frame rearrangements. Some clones are lacking; in checked studies, under half of them reflect an unresolved V gene, and why the rest are absent is not known. This sample holds under 140,000 clones; approximately 90% were observed only once. About 15% of the sample is held by the ten biggest clonotypes. The material was peripheral blood, obtained 28 days after the second AZD1222 dose. The receptors were sampled from an adult who received the AZD1222 COVID-19 vaccine.

This clone is medium-sized (0.01 to 0.1%) in the sample. CDR3 in DNA: TGTGCCAGCAGCCAAGATTACGTCTGGGGCTACACCTTC. Protein: CASSQDYVWGYTF. The chain couples TRBV3-1 (or the pseudogene TRBV3-2) to TRBJ1-2; D not certain. CDR3 length: 13 amino acids. V lost 0 bases and J lost 8, with 10 bases in between. Germline CDR1 LGHDT, CDR2 YNNKEL (reference sequence).

The chain carries TRBV19 and TRBJ2-1, with a possible D match to TRBD1 (5 bases). Germline assignment: CDR1 LNHDA and CDR2 SQIVND (reference sequence). The CDR3 loop spans 14 amino acids. The V and J ends lost 4 bases and 4 bases respectively, with 11 bases between them. CDR3 in amino acids: CASSKYDRYNEQFF. The CDR3 DNA sequence: TGTGCCAGTAGTAAATATGACAGATACAATGAGCAGTTCTTC.

V gene TRBV28 combines with J gene TRBJ2-7; 10 nucleotides line up with TRBD2. The CDR3 covers 14 residues. V lost 6 bases, J lost 4 bases, and 6 bases stayed unmatched. Looked up from germline, CDR1 is MDHEN and CDR2 is SYDVKM. The CDR3 region is CASRQREGRYEQYF. The CDR3 DNA is TGTGCCAGCAGACAGCGGGAGGGCCGGTACGAGCAGTACTTC.

V is TRBV29-1 and J is TRBJ2-3; TRBD1 aligns across 10 bases. The CDR3 contains 14 residues. Per germline, CDR1 SQVTM and CDR2 ANQGSEA. Trimming cost V 6 bases and J 2 bases; bases outside gene matches: 5. The CDR3 region is CSVGQGMTTDTQYF. The DNA of the CDR3 is TGCAGCGTGGGACAGGGGATGACCACAGATACGCAGTATTTT.

This clone was observed at least ten times. The genes are TRBV2 and TRBJ1-2; the D gene is possibly TRBD1 (6 bases). CDR3 length equals 14 residues. The V end lost 3 bases, the J end lost 9 bases, and 17 bases lay between the germline ends. Germline CDR1 is SNHLY and CDR2 is FYNNEI. The CDR3 loop reads CASSEQGQNSRYTF. In DNA, the CDR3 is TGTGCCAGCAGTGAGCAGGGACAAAACTCGCGCTACACCTTC.

The rearrangement links TRBV4-1 to TRBJ2-3; 10 bases map to TRBD2. V was clipped by 5 bases and J by 4 bases; unmatched bases: 6. This CDR3 has 15 residues. From germline, CDR1 is MGHRA and CDR2 YSYEKL. In DNA form, the CDR3 reads TGCGCCAGCAGCAAACTAGCGGGGTTGCCAGATACGCAGTATTTT. It yields the protein CASSKLAGLPDTQYF.

The chain employs TRBV27 and TRBJ2-7; D may be TRBD1 (5 bases). The V and J ends lost 5 bases and 4 bases respectively, with 18 bases between them. The CDR3 length is 15 residues. Germline CDR1 is MNHEY and CDR2 is SMNVEV (reference sequence). The CDR3 bases are TGTGCCAGCAGTACAGCCCAGGGCCGCGGTTACGAGCAGTACTTC. Translating it yields CASSTAQGRGYEQYF.

The chain has TRBV29-1 and TRBJ1-1; D is ambiguous. V lost 4 bases and J 1 base, leaving 7 bases between the germline ends. The CDR3 runs to 12 residues. Looked up from germline, CDR1 is SQVTM and CDR2 is ANQGSEA. The CDR3 loop is CSVAWGNTEAFF. CDR3 bases: TGCAGCGTTGCGTGGGGGAACACTGAAGCTTTCTTT.

As regards this clone: In the same sample, other DNA sequences code for this CDR3. The rearrangement joins TRBV27 to TRBJ2-7, with D perhaps TRBD2 (7 bases). Germline V lookup: CDR1 MNHEY, CDR2 SMNVEV (reference sequence). CDR3 length: 12 residues. V lost 3 bases and J lost 7, with 10 bases in between. The DNA for the CDR3 is TGTGCCAGCAGTTTGCGGGGGCTAGAGCAGTACTTC. Amino acid sequence: CASSLRGLEQYF.

The chain links TRBV11-3 to TRBJ1-4; D ambiguous. The germline V gene encodes CDR1 SGHNT and CDR2 YENEEA. V lost 0 bases and J lost 8, with 7 bases in between. The CDR3 sequence is 13 residues long. CDR3 in amino acids: CASSLDMEEKLFF. The CDR3 DNA is TGTGCCAGCAGCTTAGATATGGAGGAAAAACTGTTTTTT.

This clone was seen only once. This chain uses TRBV5-1 with TRBJ2-1; TRBD2 agrees at 8 bases. From germline, CDR1 is SGHRS and CDR2 YFSETQ. V gave up 5 bases and J gave up 15 bases; unmatched junction bases: 16. The CDR3 extends over 14 amino acids. CDR3 loop: CASRTGTARRGVFF. The CDR3 DNA reads TGCGCCAGCAGGACCGGGACGGCACGGCGGGGGGTGTTCTTC.

The CDR3 DNA reads TGTGCCAGCAGCGTATCAGGGTACAATGAGCAGTTCTTC. It specifies CASSVSGYNEQFF. The V call is TRBV9, the J call TRBJ2-1, with D perhaps matching TRBD1 (5 bases). CDR1 and CDR2 from the germline V gene are SGDLS and YYNGEE. This CDR3 comprises 13 residues. V shed 1 base and J shed 4 bases, with 6 bases lying between them.

The CDR3 sequence is CASSLATGDHEQYF. CDR3 sequence (DNA): TGTGCCAGCAGCTTAGCGACAGGGGACCACGAGCAGTACTTC. The rearrangement uses TRBV7-9 and TRBJ2-7; 8 nucleotides align to TRBD1. V dropped 0 bases and J dropped 5; count of bases not matched to a gene: 3. Looked up from germline, CDR1 is SEHNR and CDR2 is FQNEAQ (reference sequence). The CDR3 is 14 amino acids. The entire variable domain, with the rest obtained from reference TRBV7-9 and TRBJ2-7, is as follows: DTGVSQNPRHKITKRGQNVTFRCDPISEHNRLYWYRQTLGQGPEFLTYFQNEAQLEKSRLLSDRFSAERPKGSFSTLEIQRTEQGDSAMYLCASSLATGDHEQYFGPGTRLTVT.

The V and J genes are TRBV7-9 and TRBJ2-1; 12 positions match TRBD1. Trimming cost V 5 bases and J 7 bases; bases outside gene matches: 6. Per the germline V gene, CDR1 is SEHNR and CDR2 is FQNEAQ (reference sequence). This CDR3 spans 15 amino acids. The CDR3 loop is CASSPGTGGLNEQFF. The CDR3 DNA follows: TGTGCCAGCAGCCCCGGGACAGGGGGCCTAAATGAGCAGTTCTTC.

The chain carries TRBV5-1 and TRBJ1-1; 11 bases line up with TRBD1. V trimming: 0 bases; J trimming: 5 bases; junction bases outside the gene matches: 9. CDR3 length: 17 amino acids. The germline V gene encodes CDR1 SGHRS and CDR2 YFSETQ. CDR3 sequence reads: CASSLGLGTGGRTEAFF. CDR3 coding DNA: TGCGCCAGCAGCTTGGGACTGGGGACAGGGGGTCGTACTGAAGCTTTCTTT.

In nucleotides, the CDR3 is TGTGCCAGCAGCTTAGGGCTGACGGACTCAGTCTCTGGGGCCAACGTCCTGACTTTC. This codes for CASSLGLTDSVSGANVLTF. The chain combines TRBV7-8 with TRBJ2-6, with TRBD2 as a possible D gene (5 bases). The CDR3 covers 19 residues. CDR1 is SGHVS and CDR2 is FQNEAQ in the germline V gene. Trimming shortened V by 1 base and J by 0 bases, and 16 bases separated the two germline ends.

The genes are TRBV20-1 and TRBJ2-2; maybe TRBD2 (6 bases). The CDR3 contains 11 residues. Between the trimmed V and J ends, which lost 5 bases and 6 bases, there was a span of 7 bases. Germline V gives CDR1 DFQATT, CDR2 SNEGSKA (reference sequence). CDR3 sequence: CSAGGSGELFF. The CDR3 DNA sequence: TGCAGTGCTGGGGGGTCCGGGGAGCTGTTTTTT.

The rearrangement uses TRBV6-5 and TRBJ2-7; D uncertain. CDR3 length: 10 residues. Trimming shortened V by 8 bases and J by 6 bases, and 8 bases separated the two germline ends. CDR1 is MNHEY, CDR2 SVGAGI, per germline. CDR3 residues: CASPASEQYF. In nucleotides, the CDR3 is TGTGCCAGCCCAGCCTCCGAGCAGTACTTC.

The J gene is TRBJ2-2, the V gene TRBV5-1, with TRBD1 matching 8 bases. Germline values: CDR1 SGHRS, CDR2 YFSETQ. The CDR3 extends over 15 amino acids. Losses at the gene ends were 0 bases for V and 6 bases for J; bases not matched to a gene: 4. CDR3 nucleotides: TGCGCCAGCAGCTTGGGGAGACAGGGGTCCGGGGAGCTGTTTTTT. Its translation: CASSLGRQGSGELFF.

The rearrangement links TRBV20-1 to TRBJ2-5; D is ambiguous. This CDR3 spans 11 amino acids. CDR1 is DFQATT and CDR2 is SNEGSKA in the germline V gene (reference sequence). CDR3 in amino acids: CSGWWQETQYF. CDR3 DNA sequence: TGCAGCGGCTGGTGGCAAGAGACCCAGTACTTC.

The chain has TRBV2 and TRBJ1-5; 10 bases match TRBD1. With V trimmed by 6 bases and J by 4 bases, 3 bases remained unmatched. Germline values: CDR1 SNHLY, CDR2 FYNNEI. This CDR3 has 14 residues. CDR3 in DNA: TGTGCCAGCAGGAGGGGACAGGGGAATCAGCCCCAGCATTTT. Its translation is CASRRGQGNQPQHF.

The chain employs TRBV7-9 and TRBJ2-1; tentative D call: TRBD2 (6 bases). This CDR3 spans 15 amino acids. Trimming left V 3 bases short and J 4 bases short, with 13 bases between. Per germline, CDR1 SEHNR and CDR2 FQNEAQ (reference sequence). CDR3 protein: CASSLISGTYNEQFF. The CDR3, as DNA: TGTGCCAGCAGCTTGATTAGCGGTACATACAATGAGCAGTTCTTC.

V usage is TRBV4-2 and J usage is TRBJ2-7; D not certain. The CDR3 loop spans 16 amino acids. The V end lost 0 bases, the J end lost 3 bases, and 15 bases lay between the germline ends. Germline lookup yields CDR1 LGHNA and CDR2 YNFKEQ. CDR3 sequence: CASSQDPDFGGYEQYF. CDR3 DNA: TGTGCCAGCAGCCAAGACCCGGATTTCGGCGGCTACGAGCAGTACTTC.

In regard to this clone: Within the sample, other DNA sequences also encode this same CDR3. The chain links TRBV30 to TRBJ1-5; D unresolved. The CDR3 contains 13 residues. Trimming cost V 0 bases and J 4 bases, with 7 bases left between them. Germline V gene data show CDR1 as GTSNPN and CDR2 as SVGIG (reference sequence). The CDR3 nucleotides are TGTGCCTGGAGTGTACGGGGAAATCAGCCCCAGCATTTT. Translation: CAWSVRGNQPQHF.

This chain uses TRBV7-3 with TRBJ2-2; a weak D match, TRBD2 (5 bases). This CDR3 has 12 amino acids. V was cut by 4 bases and J by 7 bases, with 7 bases left in between. CDR1 SGHTA and CDR2 FQGTGA come from the germline V gene. In nucleotides, the CDR3 is TGTGCCAGCAGCTCTACTAGCGGGGAGCTGTTTTTT. Translating gives CASSSTSGELFF.

This clone was found once. The chain uses TRBV18 and TRBJ2-7; the D gene is possibly TRBD1 (6 bases). The CDR3 totals 15 residues. V was trimmed by 5 bases and J by 2 bases, leaving 16 bases between them. Germline V gene lookup returns CDR1 KGHSH and CDR2 LQKENI. The CDR3 here is CASSSEGDFTYEQYF. CDR3 in DNA: TGTGCCAGCTCATCAGAGGGGGATTTCACCTACGAGCAGTACTTC.

This clone was observed a single time. J is TRBJ1-5 and V is TRBV19; perhaps TRBD1 as D (6 bases). Germline V gene sequence: CDR1 LNHDA, CDR2 SQIVND (reference sequence). The CDR3 runs 15 residues. Trimming cost V 5 bases and J 6 bases, with 17 bases left between them. The CDR3 nucleotides read TGTGCCAGTAGTGCCAACAGGGTTGTGGGTCAGCCCCAGCATTTT. Its protein product is CASSANRVVGQPQHF. The full variable domain, with the rest looked up from reference TRBV19 and TRBJ1-5, is DGGITQSPKYLFRKEGQNVTLSCEQNLNHDAMYWYRQDPGQGLRLIYYSQIVNDFQKGDIAEGYSVSREKKESFPLTVTSAQKNPTAFYLCASSANRVVGQPQHFGDGTRLSIL.

In this sample, this clone turned up a few times. The CDR3: CASSRDDSSYNEQFF. Here the CDR3 DNA reads TGTGCCAGCAGCCGGGACGACAGCTCCTACAATGAGCAGTTCTTC. The chain is built from TRBV2 and TRBJ2-1, with D perhaps matching TRBD1 or TRBD2 (5 bases each). V was trimmed by 6 bases and J by 0 bases, leaving 12 bases between them. CDR3 length: 15 residues. Germline V gives CDR1 SNHLY, CDR2 FYNNEI.

This rearrangement joins TRBV21-1 to TRBJ1-1; the table names TRBD1, a call not compared with the DNA. TRBV21-1 is a listed pseudogene. This CDR3 has 20 residues. As DNA, the CDR3 is TGTGCCAGCAGCAAAGGAGACAGGGGTCCCTCCAACTATTTAAACACTGAAGCTTTCTTT. It codes for CASSKGDRGPSNYLNTEAFF.

On this clone: Because the CDR3's place on the DNA is in doubt, the DNA is left out and the CDR3 is given as listed by TCRdb. The chain links TRBV12-5 to TRBJ2-6; TRBD1 is the table's D call, not checked against the DNA. CDR1 LGHNT and CDR2 FRNRAP come from the germline V gene. The CDR3 spans 21 amino acids, including both terminal residues. The CDR3 reads CASGLVMGRDRRSSGANVLTF.

This clone appeared once. The CDR3 nucleotides read TGTGCCAGCAGTTACAGCGGAGCGGGGGACAGGGCTGAGTACTTC. Its translation is CASSYSGAGDRAEYF. The chain joins TRBV27 to TRBJ2-4; a possible D gene is TRBD1 (9 bases). The CDR3 is 15 residues long. V dropped 4 bases and J dropped 14 bases, with 24 bases sitting between them. CDR1 is MNHEY, CDR2 SMNVEV, per germline (reference sequence).